Shown below are 2 T cell receptor beta chains from a single sample sequenced in a study of cytomegalovirus exposure and HLA in healthy donors. PCR used 60 Vbeta primers and 13 Jbeta primers. Using immunoSEQ multiplex PCR, the repertoire was profiled, and TCRdb retains in-frame clones only, with some absent. The data contain over 65,000 clones, over 70% of them singletons. Sequences were obtained from PBMCs. The receptors were sampled from a middle-aged woman in good health and CMV-seronegative.

This rearrangement joins TRBV10-3 to TRBJ2-7, with D possibly matching TRBD1 (6 bases). Trimming pared 4 bases from V and 4 bases from J, leaving 20 bases between. CDR1 and CDR2 (germline): ENHRY, SYGVKD. CDR3 length equals 16 residues. The CDR3 spells CAISGTRTAATYEQYF. In DNA, the CDR3 is TGTGCCATCAGTGGGACTCGGACAGCAGCGACTTACGAGCAGTACTTC.

V and J are TRBV28 and TRBJ1-2; tentative D call: TRBD1 (6 bases). This CDR3 region has 15 residues. From germline, CDR1 is MDHEN and CDR2 SYDVKM. Trimming cost V 2 bases and J 5 bases, with 15 bases left between them. The CDR3 coding sequence is TGTGCCAGCAGTTTAAAACTAACAGGGTCTTATGGCTACACCTTC. Its translation is CASSLKLTGSYGYTF.